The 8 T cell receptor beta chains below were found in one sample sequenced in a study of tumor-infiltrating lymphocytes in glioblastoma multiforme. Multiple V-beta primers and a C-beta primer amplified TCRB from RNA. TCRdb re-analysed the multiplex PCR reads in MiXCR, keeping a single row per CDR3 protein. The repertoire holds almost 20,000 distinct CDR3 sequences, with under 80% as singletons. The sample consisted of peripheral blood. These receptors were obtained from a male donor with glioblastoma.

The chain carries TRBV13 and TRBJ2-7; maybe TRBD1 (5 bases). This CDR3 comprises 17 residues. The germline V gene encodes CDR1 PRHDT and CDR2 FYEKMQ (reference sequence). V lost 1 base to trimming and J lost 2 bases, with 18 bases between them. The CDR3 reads CASSLARVRDRAYEQYF. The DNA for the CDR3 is TGTGCCAGCAGCTTAGCCCGGGTCCGTGACAGAGCCTACGAGCAGTACTTC. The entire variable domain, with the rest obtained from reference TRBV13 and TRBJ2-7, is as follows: AAGVIQSPRHLIKEKRETATLKCYPIPRHDTVYWYQQGPGQDPQFLISFYEKMQSDKGSIPDRFSAQQFSDYHSELNMSSLELGDSALYFCASSLARVRDRAYEQYFGPGTRLTVT.

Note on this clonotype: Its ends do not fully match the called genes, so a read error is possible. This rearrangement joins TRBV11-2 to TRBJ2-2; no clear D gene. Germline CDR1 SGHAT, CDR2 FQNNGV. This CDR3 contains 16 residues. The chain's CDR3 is CASSLDLPAKTGELFF. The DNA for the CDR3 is TGTGCCAGCAGCTTAGATCTCCCTGCGAAGACCGGGGAGCTGTTTTTT.

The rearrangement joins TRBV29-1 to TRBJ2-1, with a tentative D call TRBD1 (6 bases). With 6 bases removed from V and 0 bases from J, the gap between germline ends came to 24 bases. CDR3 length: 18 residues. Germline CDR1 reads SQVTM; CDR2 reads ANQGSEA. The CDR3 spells CSVTFRDTRMGSYNEQFF. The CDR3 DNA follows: TGCAGCGTCACCTTCCGGGACACGCGAATGGGCTCCTACAATGAGCAGTTCTTC.

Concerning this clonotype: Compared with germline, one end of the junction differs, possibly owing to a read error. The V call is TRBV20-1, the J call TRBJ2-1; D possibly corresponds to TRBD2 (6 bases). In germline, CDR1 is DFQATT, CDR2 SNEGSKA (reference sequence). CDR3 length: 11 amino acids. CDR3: CSANSGKWGLF. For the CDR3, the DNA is TGCAGTGCTAATAGCGGTAAATGGGGCCTCTTC.

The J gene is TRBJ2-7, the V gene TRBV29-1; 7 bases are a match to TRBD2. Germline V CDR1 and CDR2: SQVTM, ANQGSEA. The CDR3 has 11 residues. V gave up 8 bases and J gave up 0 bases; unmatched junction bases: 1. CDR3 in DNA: TGCAGCTCGGGGGGCTCCTACGAGCAGTACTTC. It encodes CSSGGSYEQYF.

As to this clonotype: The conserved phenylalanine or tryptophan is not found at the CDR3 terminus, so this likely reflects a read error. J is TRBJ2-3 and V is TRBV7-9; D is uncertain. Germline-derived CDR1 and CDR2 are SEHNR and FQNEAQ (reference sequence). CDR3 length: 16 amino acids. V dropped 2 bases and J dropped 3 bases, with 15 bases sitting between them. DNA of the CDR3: TGTGCCAGCAGCTTACCCGAATCGTCAGAGACAGATACGCAGTATTCT. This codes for CASSLPESSETDTQYS.

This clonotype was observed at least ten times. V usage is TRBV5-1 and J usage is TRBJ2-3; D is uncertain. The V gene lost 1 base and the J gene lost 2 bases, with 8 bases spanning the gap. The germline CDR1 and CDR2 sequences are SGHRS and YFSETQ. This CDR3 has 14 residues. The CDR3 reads CASSLKHPTDTQYF. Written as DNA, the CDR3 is TGCGCCAGCAGCTTGAAGCACCCCACAGATACGCAGTATTTT.

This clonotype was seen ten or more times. The CDR3 spells CASSLGQKETQYF. CDR3 sequence (DNA): TGTGCCAGCAGCTTGGGACAGAAAGAGACCCAGTACTTC. The rearrangement uses TRBV11-3 and TRBJ2-5; 7 bases map to TRBD1. The CDR3 totals 13 residues. The V gene end was trimmed by 3 bases and the J gene end by 3 bases; junction bases not matched to a gene: 1. The germline CDR1 and CDR2 sequences are SGHNT and YENEEA.